This section outlines one T cell receptor (beta chain) sequence together with its context. No antigen is known for it. PCR used 60 Vbeta primers and 13 Jbeta primers. The assay was immunoSEQ multiplex PCR, and TCRdb's table has in-frame clones only and misses some. The sample includes roughly 130,000 clones, 76% of them seen just once. The data were taken from a study of cytomegalovirus exposure and HLA in healthy donors. For the study at large: Earlier, fewer than 140 million unique TCR beta sequences were recovered from around 200 million T cells by an analysis. Unique TCRs from HLA-typed donors, roughly 89 million of them, were held in an early data release. Study observations and caveats: One variant, a missense change in DCLRE1C, was linked in a later analysis to TCR beta V- and J-gene trimming. Some TCR beta chains (about 180 of them) were listed as cytomegalovirus-associated.

This clonotype was obtained from a man between 35 and 55 years old in good health and CMV-seronegative. The specimen was PBMCs.

The CDR3 DNA follows: TGTGCCAGCAGCCTAGGTCCTAGCGGGGTTGGCAATGAGCAGTTCTTC. Translating it yields CASSLGPSGVGNEQFF. The chain combines TRBV7-3 with TRBJ2-1, with 9 bases lining up with TRBD2. CDR1 and CDR2 from the germline V gene are SGHTA and FQGTGA. The junction had 11 bases not matched to a gene; V was cut back by 5 bases and J by 6 bases. The CDR3 totals 16 residues.